These 21 T cell receptor beta chains came from one sample sequenced in a study of blood T cell repertoires in COVID-19. The table came from immunoSEQ multiplex PCR; TCRdb's copy has only in-frame clones and leaves some out. The sample carries 180,000 or so clones, about 85% recorded once. The sample comprised peripheral blood. The receptors derive from a woman aged 80 or over in a cohort sampled during active or convalescent COVID-19.

The CDR3, as DNA: TGTGCCAGCAGTTACCCGACTTTGGCGACTTATTTT. Translated, it gives CASSYPTLATYF. V usage is TRBV6-2 or TRBV6-3 and J usage is TRBJ1-3; D remains ambiguous. Trimming left V 2 bases short and J 16 bases short, with 15 bases between. In germline, CDR1 is MNHEY, CDR2 SVGEGT. The CDR3 loop spans 12 amino acids.

This chain connects TRBV5-1 to TRBJ1-6, with TRBD1 matching over 7 bases. The CDR3 runs to 17 residues. Germline CDR1 and CDR2: SGHRS and YFSETQ. V lost 4 bases to trimming and J lost 9 bases; unmatched junction nucleotides: 16. CDR3 DNA sequence: TGCGCCAGCAGCCCGGCCTCGTCCGGGACAGTTCCTTCACCCCTCCACTTT. It encodes CASSPASSGTVPSPLHF.

The V and J genes are TRBV27 and TRBJ1-4; D is unresolved. Germline V gene sequence: CDR1 MNHEY, CDR2 SMNVEV (reference sequence). The CDR3 loop spans 13 amino acids. V gave up 8 bases and J gave up 4 bases, with 11 bases separating them. CDR3 DNA: TGTGCCAGCCCTTGGGCCTGTAATGAAAAACTGTTTTTT. Its translation: CASPWACNEKLFF.

There are a few counts of this clone. CDR3 DNA: TGTGCCACGACAGGGGCGTTTCGTCAGCCCCAGCATTTT. It encodes CATTGAFRQPQHF. This chain connects TRBV10-3 to TRBJ1-5; 8 positions agree with TRBD1. In germline, CDR1 is ENHRY, CDR2 SYGVKD. The CDR3 totals 13 residues. V was clipped by 10 bases and J by 6 bases; unmatched bases: 8.

Concerning this clone itself: It is unclear where the CDR3 begins or ends on the DNA, so no DNA is shown, and the CDR3 is as TCRdb lists it. The chain combines TRBV28 with TRBJ2-7; the D segment call TRBD1 is taken from the table without a DNA check. Germline CDR1 is MDHEN and CDR2 is SYDVKM. The CDR3 numbers 16 amino acids, ends counted. The CDR3 here is CASSFFFGQGIYEQYF.

This chain uses TRBV19 with TRBJ1-2; possible D gene TRBD1, 6 bases. The germline gives CDR1 LNHDA, CDR2 SQIVND (reference sequence). This CDR3 contains 13 residues. Between the trimmed V and J ends, which lost 6 bases and 8 bases, there was a span of 16 bases. CDR3 residues: CASRTNRVRGYTF. CDR3 coding DNA: TGTGCCAGTAGAACCAACAGGGTTCGAGGCTACACCTTC.

The chain couples TRBV15 to TRBJ2-5, with D unclear. Trimming removed 1 base from V and 1 base from J, with 7 bases in between. This CDR3 contains 14 residues. CDR1 is LNHNV, CDR2 YYDKDF, per germline (reference sequence). Here the CDR3 reads CATSRGQSQETQYF. CDR3 in DNA: TGTGCCACCAGCAGAGGGCAGTCCCAAGAGACCCAGTACTTC.

V usage is TRBV12-3 or TRBV12-4 and J usage is TRBJ1-3; unclear D gene. V was trimmed by 11 bases and J by 1 base, leaving 12 bases between them. This CDR3 region has 13 residues. CDR3 region: CAAAPQSGNTIYF. The CDR3 nucleotides are TGTGCCGCCGCCCCCCAGTCTGGAAACACCATATATTTT.

This rearrangement joins TRBV29-1 to TRBJ1-2, with D perhaps matching TRBD1 (5 bases). The germline V gene encodes CDR1 SQVTM and CDR2 ANQGSEA. This CDR3 has 11 residues. Trimming took off 8 bases at V and 7 bases at J, with 14 bases between the two ends. CDR3 in DNA: TGCAGCTTGGGGGGGTCGGGTGGCTACACCTTC. This gives the protein CSLGGSGGYTF.

This clone was seen once. The CDR3 DNA reads TGTGCCAGCAGTTACGCTGGACAGGGGGTATCTGGGGCCAACGTCCTGACTTTC. This gives the protein CASSYAGQGVSGANVLTF. The chain employs TRBV6-2 or TRBV6-3 and TRBJ2-6, with 10 bases fitting TRBD1. Unmatched junction bases numbered 5, after V lost 2 bases and J lost 1 base. Per germline, CDR1 MNHEY and CDR2 SVGEGT. The CDR3 runs 18 residues.

This CDR3 reads CASSLVQRGPTDTQYF. The CDR3 DNA follows: TGTGCCAGCAGCTTGGTACAGCGGGGGCCGACAGATACGCAGTATTTT. The chain is built from TRBV5-4 and TRBJ2-3; 8 bases agree with TRBD2. CDR3 length equals 16 residues. The germline V gene has CDR1 SGHNT and CDR2 YYREEE (reference sequence). The ends lost 0 bases at V and 3 bases at J; junction bases unmatched: 6.

This chain connects TRBV7-2 to TRBJ1-5; possibly TRBD1 for D (5 bases). Trimming removed 4 bases at V and 5 bases at J, with 18 bases between. Germline CDR1 and CDR2: SGHTA and FQGNSA. The CDR3 covers 16 residues. CDR3 in amino acids: CASSSGGAFYDQPQHF. CDR3 DNA: TGTGCCAGCAGCTCGGGAGGGGCGTTCTATGATCAGCCCCAGCATTTT.

The chain links TRBV5-8 to TRBJ2-1; D perhaps matches TRBD2 (5 bases). The CDR3 runs 15 residues. Germline values: CDR1 SGHTS, CDR2 YDEGEE. Trimming removed 1 base from V and 6 bases from J, with 14 bases in between. The CDR3 region is CASSLKYASPNEQFF. Here the CDR3 DNA reads TGTGCCAGCAGCTTGAAGTATGCTAGCCCCAATGAGCAGTTCTTC.

The V call is TRBV10-3, the J call TRBJ1-2; TRBD1 agrees at 8 bases. With V trimmed by 5 bases and J by 6 bases, 5 bases remained unmatched. The CDR3 is 13 amino acids. Germline V CDR1 and CDR2: ENHRY, SYGVKD. The CDR3 nucleotides are TGTGCCATCAGTAAGGACAGGGTTGATGGCTACACCTTC. It codes for CAISKDRVDGYTF.

The chain recombines TRBV2 with TRBJ2-7; 7 bases agree with TRBD2. The CDR3 extends over 15 amino acids. From germline, CDR1 is SNHLY and CDR2 FYNNEI. Trimming took 1 base from V and 2 from J; bases not matched to a gene: 5. As DNA, the CDR3 is TGTGCCAGCAGTGAAGGGGCGGGAGAGGCCTACGAGCAGTACGTC. Translated: CASSEGAGEAYEQYV.

This clone has just one count. The chain carries TRBV7-2 and TRBJ1-1; a possible D gene is TRBD1 (5 bases). This CDR3 spans 14 amino acids. V shed 5 bases and J shed 6 bases, with 16 bases lying between them. From germline, CDR1 is SGHTA and CDR2 FQGNSA. CDR3 in DNA: TGTGCCAGCAGCATGGGGGGGGGAATGGCTGAAGCTTTCTTT. It codes for CASSMGGGMAEAFF.

The CDR3 spells CASSPSGQGGNTIYF. The CDR3 DNA follows: TGTGCCAGCTCACCATCGGGACAGGGAGGAAACACCATATATTTT. This chain uses TRBV18 with TRBJ1-3, with 9 nucleotides matching TRBD1. The CDR3 spans 15 residues. V lost 2 bases, J lost 4 bases, and 3 bases stayed unmatched. Germline CDR1 reads KGHSH; CDR2 reads LQKENI.

This clone showed up just once. The chain links TRBV18 to TRBJ2-7; D is undetermined. The germline V and J ends were trimmed by 1 base and 2 bases, with 9 bases remaining between them. The V gene's germline CDR1 is KGHSH and CDR2 LQKENI. The CDR3 is made up of 14 amino acids. CDR3 sequence reads: CASSPRPATYEQYV. CDR3 coding DNA: TGTGCCAGCTCACCACGCCCTGCTACCTACGAGCAGTACGTC.

The chain is built from TRBV2 and TRBJ2-3; the match to TRBD2 covers 10 bases. The CDR3 is 16 residues long. V was clipped by 1 base and J by 6 bases; unmatched bases: 7. Germline V gene lookup returns CDR1 SNHLY and CDR2 FYNNEI. In DNA, the CDR3 is TGTGCCAGCAGTGAAGGTGTTAGCGGGGGGTCGGATACGCAGTATTTT. Residues: CASSEGVSGGSDTQYF.

The chain links TRBV19 to TRBJ2-3; 11 nucleotides match TRBD2. In germline, CDR1 is LNHDA, CDR2 SQIVND (reference sequence). The CDR3 has 18 residues. The V segment lost 0 bases and the J segment 2 bases; nucleotides outside the gene matches: 7. The CDR3 sequence: CASSIDATSGDPTDTQYF. DNA for the CDR3: TGTGCCAGTAGTATAGATGCGACTAGCGGGGATCCCACAGATACGCAGTATTTT.

The chain uses TRBV9 and TRBJ2-1; maybe TRBD2 (5 bases). Germline loops: CDR1 SGDLS, CDR2 YYNGEE. The V end lost 3 bases, the J end lost 0 bases, and 13 bases lay between the germline ends. The CDR3 has 16 amino acids. CDR3 bases: TGTGCCAGCAGCGGTCGGACTCCGAGCTCCTACAATGAGCAGTTCTTC. It translates to CASSGRTPSSYNEQFF.